Listed below are T cell receptor beta chains from one sample, sequenced in a study of beta chain features in type 1 diabetes. The method was immunoSEQ multiplex PCR; TCRdb's version includes in-frame clones alone and lacks a portion of them. The repertoire consists of tens of thousands of clones, with more than 45% occurring once and the leading ten covering 0.65% to 0.75%. Sequencing was done on a sample of central memory CD4+ T cells from blood. All receptors derive from a man aged 25 to 40 with type 1 diabetes. Both conserved end residues are part of each CDR3.

CDR3 protein	V gene	J gene
CASSSLSGANVLTF	TRBV7-8	TRBJ2-6
CASSYSTGSGNTIYF	TRBV6-6	TRBJ1-3
CAWSRTGAWGTEAFF	TRBV30	TRBJ1-1
CASSGYSGPQETQYF	TRBV5-1	TRBJ2-5
CASSPGGTGLADTQYF	TRBV18	TRBJ2-3
CASSYEGAGTEAFF	TRBV27	TRBJ1-1
CASSERWGGGEQFF	TRBV6-1	TRBJ2-1
CASRRLGGIEQYF	TRBV27	TRBJ2-7
CASSNGPYEQYF	TRBV6-5	TRBJ2-7
CASSYHLDSSGGGYTF	TRBV7-9	TRBJ1-2
CASSLIGTSGRLGNEQFF	TRBV7-6	TRBJ2-1
CASSTLASGGNEQFF	TRBV19	TRBJ2-1
CSATLNEQFF	TRBV20-1	TRBJ2-1
CATSQGGTGGSPLHF	TRBV15	TRBJ1-6
CASSSQLARTDTQYF	TRBV7-9	TRBJ2-3
CASSTQGVTEAFF	TRBV7-2	TRBJ1-1
CASSPRSGQRLYEQYF	TRBV7-8	TRBJ2-7
CASSGGLAGGSTDTQYF	TRBV6-1	TRBJ2-3
CASSLAPLNSPLHF	TRBV7-2	TRBJ1-6
CAWDRGGNEQYF	TRBV30	TRBJ2-7
CASSLTVNTEAFF	TRBV7-2	TRBJ1-1
CASSFGTSGSRYEQYF	TRBV27	TRBJ2-7
CASSARSREGYTF	TRBV18	TRBJ1-2
CASNKQGQATNEKLFF	TRBV2	TRBJ1-4
CATSRVTSGGINEQFF	TRBV15	TRBJ2-1
CAITRGDRATGELFF	TRBV10-3	TRBJ2-2
CASTGDNEQFF	TRBV5-1	TRBJ2-1
CASSLQGPQHF	TRBV19	TRBJ1-5
CASSPGTGGYNEQFF	TRBV18	TRBJ2-1
CASSVSPPYEQYF	TRBV6-1	TRBJ2-7
CASSLGEAKNIQYF	TRBV11-2	TRBJ2-4
CAIRATSGNSYNEQFF	TRBV10-3	TRBJ2-1